This TCR beta chain was retrieved from a study of beta chain features in type 1 diabetes (dated by TCRdb to the late 2010s). General notes on the study: Patients and healthy donors did not differ in mean age, gender distribution, total cell number or subset yield. Across all samples, some 110,000,000 sorted cells were examined, and cell number per subset correlated strongly with RNA yield. In the study, TCRB repertoires of sorted circulating CD4+ T cell subsets from recently diagnosed type 1 diabetes patients were compared with those of matched healthy donors. Regulatory and stem cell-like memory subsets were isolated from only 8 patients and roughly 8 healthy donors, whereas naive and central memory subsets came from all 30 or so donors.

All of the isolated RNA was reverse transcribed with the High Capacity cDNA Reverse Transcription Kit, so expressed TCRB transcripts were sequenced. Deep immunoSEQ sequencing was performed on naive, central memory and regulatory T cell samples, with an average of around 3.4 million total reads per sample. After sorted cells were lysed in RLT buffer, RNA was extracted with DNase-treated RNeasy Micro or Mini kits, with the choice depending on cell number. Each cell subset was processed separately to prevent cross-contamination, with patient and healthy donor samples processed together. TCRB sequences were amplified from cDNA with the immunoSEQ multiplex PCR, producing 87-bp fragments spanning the CDR3 region. Sequencing of the amplicons was performed on the Illumina HiSeq platform. The original pipeline was this. PCR bias was computationally corrected using synthetic template baselines, reads within Hamming distance 2 were collapsed, and singletons that could not be merged were discarded. Reads were aligned against IMGT so that V, D and J genes, CDR3 length and insertions or deletions at six rearrangement sites could be assigned. Within each subset, clonotype counts were normalized to sorted cell number, after which true diversity and Gini coefficients were computed with the tcR R package. Repertoire sharing was quantified using the overlap coefficient calculated on TCRB nucleotide sequences. The clones in this table, taken by TCRdb from immuneACCESS, are in-frame only. Not every clone is retained; where verified, under half of the shortfall comes from an unresolved V gene, and the cause of the rest is unknown. V and J calls and clone size follow that table, whereas D and trimming were derived from the DNA. The sample table lists almost 350,000 clones, approximately 9.7% of them with a count of one. Jointly, the top ten make up less than 1.2% of the sample.

Each donor gave one peripheral blood draw, averaging around 0.11 L, which was collected into heparinised tubes. Using a panel that included CD45RO, CCR7, CD25, CD127, CD95 and CD27, naive, central memory, regulatory and stem cell-like memory CD4+ T cells were sorted on a BD FACSAria II. A purity above 95% was achieved for all sorted populations. PBMCs were isolated immediately by Lymphoprep density gradient centrifugation and stained directly without culture. Samples were stained and sorted in pairs, with one healthy donor and one patient per experiment, so that batch effects were minimized. Comments on this clone: Its recognized antigen is unknown. No base qualities exist here, and no much larger clone lies one base off it.

The full study reports these points: Because small numbers of individuals were included in the HLA sub-analyses, any influence of HLA type on TCRB rearrangement was left unresolved. Shorter templates might be favored by PCR, yet because patient and control samples were amplified and corrected together, any such skew would affect both groups equally. A moderate but significant shortening of TCRB CDR3 length was observed in type 1 diabetes patients in all four CD4+ subsets. At VDJ recombination sites, type 1 diabetes patients had fewer insertions and more deleted nucleotides, which implies abnormalities in thymic rearrangement. Sequencing cDNA rather than genomic DNA could over-represent highly expressing activated cells, although activation and CD3 levels did not differ between groups. Naive, central memory and regulatory TCRB repertoires appeared to be more similar among patients than among healthy donors.

The material sequenced was central memory CD4+ T cells from blood. The clonotype comes from a man younger than 40 with type 1 diabetes.

CDR3 protein: CASSQGQSGEKLFF. Here is the DNA: TGCGCCAGCAGCCAAGGACAGTCCGGGGAAAAACTGTTTTTT. This receptor chain uses TRBV4-3 and TRBJ1-4; matching of 5 bases hints at TRBD1 as the D gene. V is reduced by 1 base and J by 8 bases, leaving a spacing of 11 bases between them. The CDR3 has 14 amino acids, counting the end cysteine and phenylalanine. Only the CDR3 DNA is retained, 42 bases long and in frame from the first base. CDR1 and CDR2, looked up from the germline V gene, are LGHNA and YSLEER.